This TCR beta chain was captured in a study of regulatory T cells in long-lasting Graves disease. Germline trimming cut 5 bases from V and 2 bases from J; bases unmatched to any gene: 28. The length of the CDR3 is 22 residues. As to this clonotype: Its antigen is undetermined.

Specified time point: persistent/refractory GD, antithyroid drugs over 5 years with positive TRAb. With RNA extracted from PBMCs as input, the TCR library was made. Study-wide points: Persistent disease showed a preference for TRBV28, TRBJ1-2 and TRBJ2-5.

The authors built TCR beta libraries using iRepertoire HTBI primers and Arm-PCR of CDR3 regions. TCRdb reanalysed the multiplex PCR reads using MiXCR and keeps one entry per CDR3 protein. The repertoire holds 350,000 to 500,000 distinct CDR3 sequences, with 21% as singletons. Sequenced here: peripheral blood mononuclear cells (PBMCs), sampled when the disease was refractory, from a patient treated with antithyroid drugs. The clonotype was recovered from a female donor with Graves disease. The gene calls are TRBV12-3 or TRBV12-4 and TRBJ2-7; 9 bases are shared with TRBD1. The CDR3 DNA is TGTGCCAGCAGTGCTGTCATGGCCAGCAGTTCCGGGACAGGGAATTTAGCCTACGAGCAGTACTTC. It specifies CASSAVMASSSGTGNLAYEQYF.